Shown below are 14 T cell receptor beta chains from a single sample sequenced in a study of T cells in tumors after PD-1 blockade. Profiled with immunoSEQ multiplex PCR; TCRdb holds only in-frame clones, not every one. The sample shows approximately 63,000 clones, roughly 70% of them seen only once. The sample was PBMCs, taken after anti-PD-1 treatment. These receptors were taken from a human donor with basal cell carcinoma.

The chain employs TRBV6-5 and TRBJ2-7; 8 positions match TRBD2. In germline, CDR1 is MNHEY, CDR2 SVGAGI. The CDR3 has 15 amino acids. After removal of 4 bases from V and 5 bases from J, the junction contained 10 bases not matched to a gene. The DNA for the CDR3 is TGTGCCAGCAGTTCTTTCCGGGGGGGCATCGACGAGCAGTACTTC. Protein sequence: CASSSFRGGIDEQYF.

V and J are TRBV5-1 and TRBJ1-2; TRBD1 aligns across 7 bases. The germline gives CDR1 SGHRS, CDR2 YFSETQ. The CDR3 contains 15 residues. J was trimmed by 4 bases and V by 0 bases; bases with no gene match: 6. CDR3 residues: CASSLEGTASYGYTF. CDR3 DNA: TGCGCCAGCAGCTTGGAAGGGACAGCATCCTATGGCTACACCTTC.

V is TRBV3-1 (or the pseudogene TRBV3-2) and J is TRBJ1-2; possibly TRBD1 for D (5 bases). The length of the CDR3 is 14 residues. The V end was cut by 2 bases, the J end by 5 bases, with 12 bases between. CDR1 is LGHDT, CDR2 YNNKEL, per germline (reference sequence). CDR3: CASSQRTIGYGYTF. CDR3 DNA: TGTGCCAGCAGCCAACGGACAATCGGATATGGCTACACCTTC.

The chain joins TRBV7-8 to TRBJ1-1, with no clear D. Trimming shortened V by 6 bases and J by 5 bases, and 13 bases separated the two germline ends. The germline gives CDR1 SGHVS, CDR2 FQNEAQ. The CDR3 runs 13 residues. The CDR3 bases are TGTGCCAGCAGTCCTCTAAGTTCGACTGAAGCTTTCTTT. It is translated as CASSPLSSTEAFF.

The chain couples TRBV28 to TRBJ1-5, with D unresolved. There are 14 residues in the CDR3. In germline, CDR1 is MDHEN, CDR2 SYDVKM. Trimming removed 2 bases at V and 5 bases at J, with 10 bases between. The CDR3, as DNA: TGTGCCAGCAGTTTACGCCGAAGCGATCAGCCCCAGCATTTT. It is translated as CASSLRRSDQPQHF.

The V and J genes are TRBV9 and TRBJ1-5, with TRBD1 matching 9 bases. Germline loops: CDR1 SGDLS, CDR2 YYNGEE. The trim removed 10 bases at V and 0 bases at J, leaving 14 bases unmatched. This CDR3 spans 17 amino acids. The CDR3 here is CAENNPGQGYSNQPQHF. The CDR3 nucleotides are TGTGCCGAGAACAACCCGGGACAGGGATATAGCAATCAGCCCCAGCATTTT.

This clone has just a few counts. This sequence joins TRBV7-6 and TRBJ1-2; tentative D call: TRBD1 (6 bases). This CDR3 is built from 15 residues. The V end was cut by 5 bases, the J end by 2 bases, with 15 bases between. CDR1 and CDR2 (germline): SGHVS, FNYEAQ. The CDR3 DNA follows: TGTGCCAGCAGCCCAACCGGGGGGCTGAACTATGGCTACACCTTC. Its translation is CASSPTGGLNYGYTF. Complete variable domain (other parts from reference TRBV7-6 and TRBJ1-2): GAGVSQSPRYKVTKRGQDVALRCDPISGHVSLYWYRQALGQGPEFLTYFNYEAQQDKSGLPNDRFSAERPEGSISTLTIQRTEQRDSAMYRCASSPTGGLNYGYTFGSGTRLTVV.

This sequence joins TRBV6-5 and TRBJ1-4, with 9 positions matching TRBD1. Germline CDR1 reads MNHEY; CDR2 reads SVGAGI. There are 15 residues in the CDR3. V gave up 5 bases and J gave up 5 bases; unmatched junction bases: 6. CDR3 region: CASSISGTGNEKLFF. DNA of the CDR3: TGTGCCAGCAGTATCTCCGGGACAGGGAATGAAAAACTGTTTTTT.

The CDR3 loop is CASSKVPDYEQYF. Written as DNA, the CDR3 is TGTGCCAGCAGCAAAGTGCCCGACTACGAGCAGTACTTC. This rearrangement joins TRBV21-1 to TRBJ2-7. TRBV21-1 is shown as a pseudogene. This CDR3 contains 13 residues.

The chain links TRBV6-1 to TRBJ1-6, with TRBD1 matching over 7 bases. There are 15 residues in the CDR3. CDR1 is MNHNS, CDR2 SASEGT, per germline. The J segment lost 4 bases and the V segment lost 2 bases, leaving 2 bases of the junction unmatched. The CDR3 nucleotides read TGTGCCAGCAGTGAAACGGGACAGTATAATTCACCCCTCCACTTT. Translation gives CASSETGQYNSPLHF.

The V gene is TRBV7-9, the J gene TRBJ1-4; D ambiguous. Germline assignment: CDR1 SEHNR and CDR2 FQNEAQ (reference sequence). Trimming took 5 bases from V and 5 from J, leaving 12 bases between them. The CDR3 runs to 14 residues. The DNA for the CDR3 is TGTGCCAGCAGCCTAACCCAGGAAAATGAAAAACTGTTTTTT. This translates into CASSLTQENEKLFF.

V usage is TRBV11-3 and J usage is TRBJ2-1; D unresolved. Trimming left V 0 bases short and J 1 base short, with 10 bases between. The CDR3 totals 16 residues. CDR1 and CDR2 from the germline V gene are SGHNT and YENEEA. The CDR3 region is CASSLDRGVSYNEQFF. CDR3 coding DNA: TGTGCCAGCAGCTTAGATCGTGGGGTGTCCTACAATGAGCAGTTCTTC.

V is TRBV9 and J is TRBJ2-7, with 7 bases identical to TRBD1. The germline V gene has CDR1 SGDLS and CDR2 YYNGEE. The CDR3 spans 15 residues. The V segment lost 4 bases and the J segment 5 bases; nucleotides outside the gene matches: 12. CDR3 nucleotide sequence: TGTGCCAGCAGCCCCCGACAGGGTAGGGGTGACGAGCAGTACTTC. Translation gives CASSPRQGRGDEQYF.

This chain joins TRBV30 and TRBJ2-7; D may be TRBD1 (6 bases). The germline V and J ends were trimmed by 1 base and 2 bases, with 9 bases remaining between them. The CDR3 runs to 13 residues. From germline, CDR1 is GTSNPN and CDR2 SVGIG (reference sequence). For the CDR3, the DNA is TGTGCCTGGAGTGCAGGGGAGACCTACGAGCAGTACTTC. Translating it yields CAWSAGETYEQYF.